This T cell receptor beta chain was identified in a study of blood T cells in healthy people across ages. Overall study context: About one barcoded beta molecule per two T cells came from capture by template switching.

The study's findings and limits: Diversity was higher, and naive CD4+ cells more numerous, in long-lived donors than in aged donors.

This clonotype was picked up a small number of times. Its antigen is not identified. The second PCR ran about 6 to 12 cycles with a sample-barcoded 5' primer and J-beta primers. In TCRdb, the 5' RACE reads were re-called with MiXCR into one record per CDR3 protein. Of approximately 800,000 distinct CDR3 sequences listed, roughly 40% are singletons. Trimming pared 1 base from V and 5 bases from J, leaving 11 bases between. The V gene's germline CDR1 is SGHTA and CDR2 FQGNSA. The CDR3 is 14 residues long. The sample comprised blood. V gene TRBV7-2 combines with J gene TRBJ2-5, with D tentatively TRBD1 (5 bases). The TCR comes from a man aged 18-30 years in good health. The CDR3 here is CASSLDRWAETQYF. The CDR3 DNA is TGTGCCAGCAGCTTAGACAGGTGGGCGGAGACCCAGTACTTC.